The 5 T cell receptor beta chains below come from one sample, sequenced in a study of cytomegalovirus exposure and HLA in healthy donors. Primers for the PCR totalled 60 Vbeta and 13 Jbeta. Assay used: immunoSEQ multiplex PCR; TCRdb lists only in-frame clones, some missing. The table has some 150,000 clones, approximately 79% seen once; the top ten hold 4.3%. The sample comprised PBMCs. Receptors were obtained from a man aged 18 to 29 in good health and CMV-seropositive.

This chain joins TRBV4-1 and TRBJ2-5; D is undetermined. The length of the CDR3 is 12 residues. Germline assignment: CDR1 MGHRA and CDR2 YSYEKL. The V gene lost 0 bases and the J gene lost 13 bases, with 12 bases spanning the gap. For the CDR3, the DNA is TGCGCCAGCAGCCAAGATGGGCTGATGTGGTACTTC. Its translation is CASSQDGLMWYF.

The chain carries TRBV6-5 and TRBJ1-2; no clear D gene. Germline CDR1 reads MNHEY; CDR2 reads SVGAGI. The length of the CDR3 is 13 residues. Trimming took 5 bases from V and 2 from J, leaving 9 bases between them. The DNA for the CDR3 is TGTGCCAGCAGTAATAGGGAGAACTATGGCTACACCTTC. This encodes CASSNRENYGYTF.

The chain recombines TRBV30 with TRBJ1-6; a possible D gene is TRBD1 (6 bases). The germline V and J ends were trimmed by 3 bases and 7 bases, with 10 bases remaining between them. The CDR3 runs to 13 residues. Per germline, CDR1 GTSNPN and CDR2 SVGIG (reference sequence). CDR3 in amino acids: CAWRGGRNSPLHF. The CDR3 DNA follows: TGTGCCTGGAGAGGGGGTCGGAATTCACCCCTCCACTTT.

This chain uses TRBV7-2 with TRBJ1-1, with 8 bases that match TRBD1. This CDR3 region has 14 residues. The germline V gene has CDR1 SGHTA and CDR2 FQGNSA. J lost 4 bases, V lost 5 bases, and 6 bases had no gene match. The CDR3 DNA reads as TGTGCCAGCAGCCCCCGACAGGGGACCACTGAAGCTTTCTTT. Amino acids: CASSPRQGTTEAFF.

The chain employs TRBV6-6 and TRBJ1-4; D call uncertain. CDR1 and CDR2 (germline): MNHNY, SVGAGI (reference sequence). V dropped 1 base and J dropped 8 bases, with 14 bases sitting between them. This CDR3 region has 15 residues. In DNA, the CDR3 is TGTGCCAGCAGTTACTTTGGCGGAGCCGGCGAAAAACTGTTTTTT. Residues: CASSYFGGAGEKLFF.